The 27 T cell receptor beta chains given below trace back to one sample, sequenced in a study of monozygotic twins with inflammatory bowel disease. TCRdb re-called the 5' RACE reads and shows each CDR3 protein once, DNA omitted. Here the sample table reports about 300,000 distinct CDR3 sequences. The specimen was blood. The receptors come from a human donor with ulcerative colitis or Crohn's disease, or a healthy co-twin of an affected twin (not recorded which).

Here the CDR3 reads CASIEGFGTTLSGANVLTF. V is TRBV6-2 or TRBV6-3 and J is TRBJ2-6; TCRdb indicates TRBD1, and absent DNA this call remains unverified. Germline V gene lookup returns CDR1 MNHEY and CDR2 SVGEGT. The CDR3 length is 19 residues.

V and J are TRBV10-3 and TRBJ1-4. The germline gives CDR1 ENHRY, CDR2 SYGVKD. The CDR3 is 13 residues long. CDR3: CAITGSVGEKLFF.

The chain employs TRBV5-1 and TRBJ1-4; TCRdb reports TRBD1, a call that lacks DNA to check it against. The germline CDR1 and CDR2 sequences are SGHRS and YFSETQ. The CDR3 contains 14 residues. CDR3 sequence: CASSMGGAGEKLFF.

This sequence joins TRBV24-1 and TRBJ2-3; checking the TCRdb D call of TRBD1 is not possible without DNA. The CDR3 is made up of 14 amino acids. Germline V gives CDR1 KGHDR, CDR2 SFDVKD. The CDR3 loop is CATSDPGSPDTQYF.

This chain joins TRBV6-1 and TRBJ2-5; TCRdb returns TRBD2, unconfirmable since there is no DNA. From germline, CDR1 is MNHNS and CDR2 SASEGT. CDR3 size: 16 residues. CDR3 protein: CASSLLAGGSGETQYF.

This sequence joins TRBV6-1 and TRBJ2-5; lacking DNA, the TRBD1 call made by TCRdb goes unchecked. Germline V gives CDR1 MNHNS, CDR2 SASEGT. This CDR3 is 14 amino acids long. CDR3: CASKTGSLGETQYF.

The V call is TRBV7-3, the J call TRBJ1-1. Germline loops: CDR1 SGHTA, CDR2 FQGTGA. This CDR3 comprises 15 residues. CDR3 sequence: CASSLSPTAGTEAFF.

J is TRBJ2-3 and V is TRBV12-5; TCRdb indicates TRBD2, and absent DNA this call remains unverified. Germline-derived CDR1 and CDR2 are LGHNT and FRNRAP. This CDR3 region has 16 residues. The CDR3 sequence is CASGLSPGTSGIEQYF. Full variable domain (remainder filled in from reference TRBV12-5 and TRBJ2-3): DARVTQTPRHKVTEMGQEVTMRCQPILGHNTVFWYRQTMMQGLELLAYFRNRAPLDDSGMPKDRFSAEMPDATLATLKIQPSEPRDSAVYFCASGLSPGTSGIEQYFGPGTRLTVL.

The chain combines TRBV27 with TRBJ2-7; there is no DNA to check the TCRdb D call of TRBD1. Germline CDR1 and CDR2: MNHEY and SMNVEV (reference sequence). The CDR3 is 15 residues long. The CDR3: CASTPRGTYSYEQYF.

The CDR3 sequence: CASSLVGQGGRYNSPLHF. The chain links TRBV5-6 to TRBJ1-6; with no DNA, the TCRdb D assignment of TRBD1 cannot be verified. CDR1 and CDR2 from the germline V gene are SGHDT and YYEEEE. CDR3 length: 18 residues.

This CDR3 reads CASSYIVPSSYNEQFF. The V call is TRBV6-2 or TRBV6-3, the J call TRBJ2-1; no DNA is available, so the TRBD1 call from TCRdb remains unchecked. The CDR3 has 16 amino acids. CDR1 and CDR2 from the germline V gene are MNHEY and SVGEGT.

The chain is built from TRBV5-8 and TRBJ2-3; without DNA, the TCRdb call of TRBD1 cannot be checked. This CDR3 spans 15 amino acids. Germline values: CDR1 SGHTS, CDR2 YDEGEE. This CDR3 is CASSPGRGRTDTQYF.

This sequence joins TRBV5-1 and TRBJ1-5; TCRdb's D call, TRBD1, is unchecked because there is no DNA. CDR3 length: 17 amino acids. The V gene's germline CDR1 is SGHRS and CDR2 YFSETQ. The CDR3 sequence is CASSLRLEQGYNQPQHF.

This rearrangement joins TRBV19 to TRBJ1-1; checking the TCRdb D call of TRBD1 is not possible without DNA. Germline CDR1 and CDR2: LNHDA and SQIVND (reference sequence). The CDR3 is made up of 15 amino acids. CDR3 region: CASSQDRLMNTEAFF.

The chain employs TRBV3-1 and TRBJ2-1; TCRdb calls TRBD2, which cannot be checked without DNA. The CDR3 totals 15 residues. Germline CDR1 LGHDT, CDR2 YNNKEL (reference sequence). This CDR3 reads CASSQSSSGRNEQFF.

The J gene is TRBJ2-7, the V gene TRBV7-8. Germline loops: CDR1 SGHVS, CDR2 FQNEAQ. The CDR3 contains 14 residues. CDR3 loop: CASSIPYLRGEQYF.

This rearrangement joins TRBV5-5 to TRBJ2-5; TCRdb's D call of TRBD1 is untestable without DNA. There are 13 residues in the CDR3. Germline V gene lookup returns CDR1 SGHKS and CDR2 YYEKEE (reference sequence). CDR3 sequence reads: CASIQSGGETQYF.

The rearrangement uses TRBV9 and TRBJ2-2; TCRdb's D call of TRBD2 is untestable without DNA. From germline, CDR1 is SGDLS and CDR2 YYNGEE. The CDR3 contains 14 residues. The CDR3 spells CASSARLGVGELFF.

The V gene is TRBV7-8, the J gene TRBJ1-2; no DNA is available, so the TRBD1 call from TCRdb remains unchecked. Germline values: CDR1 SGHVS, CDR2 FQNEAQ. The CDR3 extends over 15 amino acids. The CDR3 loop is CASSWGAGQGGGYTF.

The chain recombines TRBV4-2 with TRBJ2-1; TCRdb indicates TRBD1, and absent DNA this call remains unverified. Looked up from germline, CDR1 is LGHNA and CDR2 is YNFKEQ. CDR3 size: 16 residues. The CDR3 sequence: CASSHGGGTTYNEQFF.

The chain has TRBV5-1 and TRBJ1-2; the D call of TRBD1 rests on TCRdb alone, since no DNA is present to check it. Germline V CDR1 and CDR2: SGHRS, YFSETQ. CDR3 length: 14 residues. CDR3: CASSLEATDYGYTF.

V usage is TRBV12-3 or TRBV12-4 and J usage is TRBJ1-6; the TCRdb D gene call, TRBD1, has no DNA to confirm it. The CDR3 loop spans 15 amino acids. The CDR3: CASSSTGTRNSPLHF.

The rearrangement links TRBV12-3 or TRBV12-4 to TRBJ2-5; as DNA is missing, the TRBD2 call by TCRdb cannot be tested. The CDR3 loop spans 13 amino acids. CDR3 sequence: CASSLVGRETQYF.

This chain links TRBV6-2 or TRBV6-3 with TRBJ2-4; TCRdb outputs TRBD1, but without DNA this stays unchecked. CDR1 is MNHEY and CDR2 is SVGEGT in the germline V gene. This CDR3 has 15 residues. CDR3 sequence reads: CASSYGGTGKNIQYF.

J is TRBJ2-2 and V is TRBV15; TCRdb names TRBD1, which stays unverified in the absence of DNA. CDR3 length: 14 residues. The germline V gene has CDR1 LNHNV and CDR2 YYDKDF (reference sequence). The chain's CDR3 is CATSVYQGTGELFF.

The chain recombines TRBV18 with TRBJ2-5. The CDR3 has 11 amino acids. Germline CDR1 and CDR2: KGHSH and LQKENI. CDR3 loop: CASSTWETQYF.

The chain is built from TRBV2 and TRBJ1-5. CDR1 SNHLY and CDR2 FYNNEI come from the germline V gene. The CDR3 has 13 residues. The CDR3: CASRTIANQPQHF.